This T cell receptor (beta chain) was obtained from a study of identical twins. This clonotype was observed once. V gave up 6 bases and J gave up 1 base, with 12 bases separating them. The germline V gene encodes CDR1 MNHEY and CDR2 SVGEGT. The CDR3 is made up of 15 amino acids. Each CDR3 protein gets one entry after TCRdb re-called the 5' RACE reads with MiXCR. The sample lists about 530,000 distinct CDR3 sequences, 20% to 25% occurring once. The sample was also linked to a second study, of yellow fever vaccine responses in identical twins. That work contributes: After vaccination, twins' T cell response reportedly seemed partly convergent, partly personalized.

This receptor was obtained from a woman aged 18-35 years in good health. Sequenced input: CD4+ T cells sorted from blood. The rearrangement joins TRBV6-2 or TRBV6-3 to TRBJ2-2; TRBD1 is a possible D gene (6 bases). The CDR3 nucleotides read TGTGCCAGCAGCAACCGGGACAAGAACACCGGGGAGCTGTTTTTT. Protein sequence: CASSNRDKNTGELFF.